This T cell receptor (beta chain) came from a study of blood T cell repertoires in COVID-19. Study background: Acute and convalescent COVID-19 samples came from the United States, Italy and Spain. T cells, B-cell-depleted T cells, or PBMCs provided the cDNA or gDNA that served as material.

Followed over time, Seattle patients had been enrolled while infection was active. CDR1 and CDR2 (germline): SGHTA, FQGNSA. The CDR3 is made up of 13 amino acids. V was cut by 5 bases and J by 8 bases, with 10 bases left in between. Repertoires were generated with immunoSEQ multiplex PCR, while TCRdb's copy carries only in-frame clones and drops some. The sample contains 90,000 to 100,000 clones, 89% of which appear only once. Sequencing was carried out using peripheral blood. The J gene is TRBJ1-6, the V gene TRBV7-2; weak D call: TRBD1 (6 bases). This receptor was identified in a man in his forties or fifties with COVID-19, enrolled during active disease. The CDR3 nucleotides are TGTGCCAGCAGCCACCAGGGGTATTCACCCCTCCACTTT. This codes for CASSHQGYSPLHF.